Below are 30 T cell receptor beta chains sequenced from a single sample in a study of T cells in Graves' hyperthyroidism and ophthalmopathy. The CDR3 regions of TCR beta were amplified from RNA transcripts. First-round RT-PCR targeting the TCR CDR3 was performed with the HTBI primer set. One entry per CDR3 protein, called by TCRdb with MiXCR from the multiplex PCR reads. The sample has a few hundred thousand distinct CDR3 sequences; 40% to 50% are singletons. The sequencing sample was made of peripheral blood or thyroid tissue (not recorded which). The receptors come from an adult woman with Graves' disease, either hyperthyroidism or ophthalmopathy (not recorded which).

As DNA, the CDR3 is TGTGCCAGTAGTAAACAGGATGAAGCTTTCTTT. Its translation is CASSKQDEAFF. The rearrangement joins TRBV19 to TRBJ1-1; a possible D gene is TRBD1 (5 bases). The CDR3 covers 11 residues. CDR1 is LNHDA, CDR2 SQIVND, per germline (reference sequence). Trimming pared 4 bases from V and 7 bases from J, leaving 7 bases between.

This clonotype has just one count. The rearrangement uses TRBV11-2 and TRBJ1-1; tentatively, D is TRBD1 (5 bases). Trimming took 5 bases from V and 3 from J, leaving 16 bases between them. Per germline, CDR1 SGHAT and CDR2 FQNNGV. The CDR3 is 15 amino acids. As DNA, the CDR3 is TGTGCCAGCAGCGTTGATAGTGGGGGGGACACTGAAGCTTTCTTT. It codes for CASSVDSGGDTEAFF.

The rearrangement uses TRBV11-2 and TRBJ2-7; the D gene is possibly TRBD2 (6 bases). V was trimmed by 6 bases and J by 2 bases, leaving 17 bases between them. This CDR3 has 15 residues. CDR1 is SGHAT, CDR2 FQNNGV, per germline. The CDR3 here is CASRGAGSPPYEQYF. The CDR3 coding sequence is TGTGCCAGCAGGGGAGCCGGGAGTCCCCCCTACGAGCAGTACTTC.

Many counts were recorded for this clonotype. This rearrangement joins TRBV6-5 to TRBJ1-6; possible D gene TRBD1, 6 bases. The CDR3 spans 15 residues. Germline-derived CDR1 and CDR2 are MNHEY and SVGAGI. The V end lost 6 bases, the J end lost 8 bases, and 17 bases lay between the germline ends. The CDR3 region has the DNA TGTGCCAGCAGGTGGACAGCCCATCAAGATTCACCCCTCCACTTT. This codes for CASRWTAHQDSPLHF.

The J gene is TRBJ1-4, the V gene TRBV15; D is possibly TRBD1 (5 bases). This CDR3 is built from 15 residues. Germline assignment: CDR1 LNHNV and CDR2 YYDKDF (reference sequence). Trimming took off 5 bases at V and 5 bases at J, with 15 bases between the two ends. In nucleotides, the CDR3 is TGTGCCACCAGCCCGTTGGGGGGAACCAATGAAAAACTGTTTTTT. Residues: CATSPLGGTNEKLFF.

J is TRBJ1-3 and V is TRBV11-2; D is ambiguous. CDR1 is SGHAT, CDR2 FQNNGV, per germline. This CDR3 contains 11 residues. As DNA, the CDR3 is TGTGCTGGGGAGGGAGGAAACACCATATATTTT. It encodes CAGEGGNTIYF.

This clonotype was counted ten times or more. J is TRBJ1-2 and V is TRBV5-1, with D maybe TRBD1 (5 bases). Between the trimmed V and J ends, which lost 0 bases and 7 bases, there was a span of 13 bases. This CDR3 region has 14 residues. From germline, CDR1 is SGHRS and CDR2 YFSETQ. CDR3: CASSLVSQGGGYTF. DNA for the CDR3: TGCGCCAGCAGCTTGGTTTCGCAGGGTGGTGGCTACACCTTC.

The chain employs TRBV29-1 and TRBJ1-1; possibly TRBD1 for D (6 bases). This CDR3 is built from 14 residues. The germline V and J ends were trimmed by 6 bases and 3 bases, with 17 bases remaining between them. Germline V gene data show CDR1 as SQVTM and CDR2 as ANQGSEA. The CDR3 bases are TGCAGCGTGAGAGGGGGGCGCGGGGACACTGAAGCTTTCTTT. Its translation is CSVRGGRGDTEAFF.

The chain has TRBV5-5 and TRBJ2-6; D call uncertain. The CDR3 sequence is 16 residues long. The germline CDR1 and CDR2 sequences are SGHKS and YYEKEE (reference sequence). The ends were cut back, 4 bases at V and 1 base at J, with 12 bases in the middle. Here the CDR3 DNA reads TGTGCCAGCAGCCAAGATATGCGGTCTGGGGCCAACGTCCTGACTTTC. It codes for CASSQDMRSGANVLTF.

This clonotype was picked up many times. V and J are TRBV5-1 and TRBJ2-5; TRBD1 might be the D (6 bases). V lost 4 bases and J lost 5, with 21 bases in between. CDR3 length equals 16 residues. Germline CDR1 and CDR2: SGHRS and YFSETQ. The CDR3 protein is CASSTAAGANHETQYF. CDR3 DNA: TGCGCCAGCAGCACGGCGGCAGGGGCAAATCATGAGACCCAGTACTTC.

A note on this clonotype: One end of the junction is discordant with germline, which a read error may explain. This chain joins TRBV10-3 and TRBJ1-3, with D perhaps matching TRBD1 (5 bases). CDR3 size: 14 residues. Germline CDR1 reads ENHRY; CDR2 reads SYGVKD. The CDR3 reads CAISVAREGNTVYF. The CDR3 DNA reads TGTGCCATCAGTGTAGCCAGGGAGGGAAACACCGTATATTTT.

The chain recombines TRBV2 with TRBJ2-3, with D possibly matching TRBD2 (6 bases). From germline, CDR1 is SNHLY and CDR2 FYNNEI. The V gene lost 10 bases and the J gene lost 6 bases, with 20 bases spanning the gap. The CDR3 covers 14 residues. The CDR3 DNA reads as TGTGCCACGACTCGGGACTTGTCGGTGGATACGCAGTATTTT. It is translated as CATTRDLSVDTQYF.

This sequence joins TRBV28 and TRBJ1-1; D gene ambiguous. Trimming removed 6 bases from V and 3 bases from J, with 17 bases in between. The CDR3 runs to 15 residues. The germline V gene encodes CDR1 MDHEN and CDR2 SYDVKM. CDR3 in DNA: TGTGCCAGCAGGCTACCAACTGGTGGAGACACTGAAGCTTTCTTT. It codes for CASRLPTGGDTEAFF.

This chain links TRBV20-1 with TRBJ2-3; 9 bases fit TRBD2. CDR1 and CDR2 from the germline V gene are DFQATT and SNEGSKA (reference sequence). V dropped 0 bases and J dropped 1; count of bases not matched to a gene: 5. There are 16 residues in the CDR3. The CDR3 DNA is TGCAGTGCTAGAGATCGGTGGACTAGCGGCACAGATACGCAGTATTTT. Its protein is CSARDRWTSGTDTQYF.

This clonotype was seen repeatedly, ten times or more. The chain recombines TRBV6-5 with TRBJ1-1, with 9 nucleotides matching TRBD1. The V segment lost 5 bases and the J segment 3 bases; nucleotides outside the gene matches: 10. CDR1 and CDR2 from the germline V gene are MNHEY and SVGAGI. The CDR3 extends over 16 amino acids. The CDR3: CASSPSPGQGYTEAFF. The CDR3 DNA is TGTGCCAGCAGTCCCTCACCTGGACAGGGGTACACTGAAGCTTTCTTT.

The chain couples TRBV7-6 to TRBJ1-1, with a possible D match to TRBD1 (6 bases). CDR3 length: 16 amino acids. The ends were cut back, 4 bases at V and 1 base at J, with 16 bases in the middle. Looked up from germline, CDR1 is SGHVS and CDR2 is FNYEAQ. The CDR3 region is CASSSTTRGKNTEAFF. CDR3 nucleotides: TGTGCCAGCAGCTCGACTACAAGGGGGAAGAACACTGAAGCTTTCTTT.

This clonotype was detected many times. The chain has TRBV7-3 and TRBJ2-5; 14 nucleotides align to TRBD2. The CDR3 runs 15 residues. The ends lost 3 bases at V and 4 bases at J; junction bases unmatched: 1. Germline CDR1 is SGHTA and CDR2 is FQGTGA. CDR3 loop: CASSLTSGRAETQYF. CDR3 sequence (DNA): TGTGCCAGCAGCTTGACTAGCGGGAGGGCAGAGACCCAGTACTTC.

The chain's CDR3 is CSASVAGVPETQYF. CDR3 sequence (DNA): TGCAGTGCTAGCGTAGCGGGAGTCCCAGAGACCCAGTACTTC. The rearrangement uses TRBV20-1 and TRBJ2-5; 9 bases match TRBD2. The V segment lost 3 bases and the J segment 4 bases; nucleotides outside the gene matches: 6. The CDR3 length is 14 residues. The V gene's germline CDR1 is DFQATT and CDR2 SNEGSKA (reference sequence).

This clonotype was seen a few times. The CDR3 nucleotides are TGTGCCAGCAGCTTGAAACAGGGCGCCTATGGCTACACCTTC. Its protein product is CASSLKQGAYGYTF. The chain employs TRBV7-2 and TRBJ1-2; TRBD1 is a possible D gene (6 bases). Per germline, CDR1 SGHTA and CDR2 FQGNSA. The length of the CDR3 is 14 residues. Trimming cost V 3 bases and J 4 bases, with 12 bases left between them.

This clonotype was seen repeatedly, ten times or more. This CDR3 is CASSLLATVNEKLFF. In nucleotides, the CDR3 is TGTGCCAGCAGCTTACTGGCGACCGTTAATGAAAAACTGTTTTTT. This sequence joins TRBV7-8 and TRBJ1-4; unclear D gene. The CDR3 has 15 amino acids. Looked up from germline, CDR1 is SGHVS and CDR2 is FQNEAQ. Trimming took 2 bases from V and 4 from J, leaving 11 bases between them.

A remark on this clonotype: The CDR3 carries no conserved terminal phenylalanine or tryptophan, so it likely arises from a read error. The DNA is omitted, as the CDR3 cannot be located on it reliably, and the CDR3 follows TCRdb's listing. CDR3 loop: CASSQDPRTSPNT. The chain links TRBV4-2 to TRBJ2-5; TRBD2, the table's D call, lacks a check against the DNA. A total of 13 residues make up the CDR3, ends included. Germline V gives CDR1 LGHNA, CDR2 YNFKEQ.

The chain recombines TRBV7-9 with TRBJ1-6; TRBD1 might be the D (5 bases). The V gene lost 3 bases and the J gene lost 7 bases, with 13 bases spanning the gap. Germline CDR1 SEHNR, CDR2 FQNEAQ (reference sequence). This CDR3 has 15 amino acids. The CDR3 loop reads CASSLGGDLNSPLHF. The CDR3 bases are TGTGCCAGCAGCTTGGGCGGGGACTTGAATTCACCCCTCCACTTT.

The rearrangement joins TRBV13 to TRBJ2-2, with D hard to call. V lost 4 bases and J 8 bases, leaving 8 bases between the germline ends. CDR3 size: 12 residues. Germline V gene lookup returns CDR1 PRHDT and CDR2 FYEKMQ (reference sequence). The CDR3 bases are TGTGCCAGCAGCTATGTGGGAGGGGAGCTGTTTTTT. Protein: CASSYVGGELFF.

The V call is TRBV7-2, the J call TRBJ1-6, with a tentative D call TRBD1 (6 bases). CDR3 size: 16 residues. V shed 4 bases and J shed 6 bases, with 16 bases lying between them. Per germline, CDR1 SGHTA and CDR2 FQGNSA. In DNA, the CDR3 is TGTGCCAGCAGCTGGGGCGCGGGGGCTAGTAATTCACCCCTCCACTTT. This encodes CASSWGAGASNSPLHF.

This clonotype showed up just a few times. Relative to the germline gene, one junction end is altered; a read error may explain this. J is TRBJ2-2 and V is TRBV7-9; D may be TRBD2 (7 bases). CDR1 SEHNR and CDR2 FQNEAQ come from the germline V gene (reference sequence). The length of the CDR3 is 15 residues. CDR3 in amino acids: CASSQERGGAGELFF. CDR3 sequence (DNA): TGCGCCAGCAGCCAAGAGAGGGGGGGGGCCGGGGAGCTGTTTTTT. The whole variable domain, remainder taken from reference TRBV7-9 and TRBJ2-2, is DTGVSQNPRHKITKRGQNVTFRCDPISEHNRLYWYRQTLGQGPEFLTYFQNEAQLEKSRLLSDRFSAERPKGSFSTLEIQRTEQGDSAMYLCASSQERGGAGELFFGEGSRLTVL.

This clonotype was detected once. CDR3 protein: CASRITGGRGYTF. DNA for the CDR3: TGCGCCAGCAGGATAACAGGGGGCCGCGGCTACACCTTC. The V call is TRBV4-1, the J call TRBJ1-2; 9 bases are a match to TRBD1. CDR1 MGHRA and CDR2 YSYEKL come from the germline V gene. Unmatched junction bases numbered 7, after V lost 6 bases and J lost 8 bases. This CDR3 comprises 13 residues.

V is TRBV2 and J is TRBJ1-1; TRBD1 might be the D (5 bases). This CDR3 is 13 amino acids long. V lost 7 bases and J lost 1, with 10 bases in between. CDR1 and CDR2 (germline): SNHLY, FYNNEI. CDR3 sequence: CASNRQKNTEAFF. For the CDR3, the DNA is TGTGCCAGCAACAGGCAGAAGAACACTGAAGCTTTCTTT.

The chain couples TRBV20-1 to TRBJ2-3; D remains unclear. V lost 6 bases to trimming and J lost 2 bases, with 12 bases between them. Germline lookup yields CDR1 DFQATT and CDR2 SNEGSKA (reference sequence). The CDR3 has 13 amino acids. This CDR3 is CSATLWDTDTQYF. CDR3 bases: TGCAGTGCAACCTTATGGGACACAGATACGCAGTATTTT.

The CDR3 sequence is CASSFLTGGNTEAFF. CDR3 sequence (DNA): TGTGCCAGCAGCTTCTTGACAGGGGGGAACACTGAAGCTTTCTTT. The chain carries TRBV7-9 and TRBJ1-1; 9 nucleotides line up with TRBD1. After removal of 3 bases from V and 1 base from J, the junction contained 3 bases not matched to a gene. Germline CDR1 SEHNR, CDR2 FQNEAQ (reference sequence). This CDR3 contains 15 residues.

The genes are TRBV7-8 and TRBJ1-3; no clear D gene. The CDR3 consists of 13 residues. V lost 5 bases and J lost 9, with 14 bases in between. The germline V gene encodes CDR1 SGHVS and CDR2 FQNEAQ. The CDR3 nucleotides read TGTGCCAGCAGCGCACGACCGACAAGCACCATATATTTT. Protein sequence: CASSARPTSTIYF.